These 24 T cell receptor beta chains were sequenced from one sample in a study of blood T cells in healthy people across ages. A second about 6 to 12 cycle PCR used barcoded and J-beta primers. TCRdb processed the 5' RACE reads anew with MiXCR; each CDR3 protein has one entry. The sample holds about 1.6 million distinct CDR3 sequences, roughly 32% seen once. The sample comprised blood. These receptors all come from a woman in her 30s in good health.

V and J are TRBV14 and TRBJ2-4; possible D gene TRBD2, 7 bases. The germline V gene encodes CDR1 SGHDN and CDR2 FVKESK. The CDR3 consists of 16 residues. V lost 1 base and J lost 3, with 13 bases in between. As DNA, the CDR3 is TGTGCCAGCAGCCAAGCAGGGGAGGGGGTCAAAAACATTCAGTACTTC. This gives the protein CASSQAGEGVKNIQYF.

This clonotype was recorded a few times. The J gene is TRBJ2-5, the V gene TRBV3-1; D gene unclear. The CDR3 has 8 residues. The V end was cut by 4 bases, the J end by 13 bases, with 4 bases between. Germline V gene lookup returns CDR1 LGHDT and CDR2 YNNKEL (reference sequence). The CDR3 nucleotides are TGTGCCAGCAGCCCCAGGTACTTC. This codes for CASSPRYF.

V usage is TRBV21-1 and J usage is TRBJ2-4. The J call may be incorrect, as the DNA end agrees better with TRBJ2-5. TRBV21-1 is termed a pseudogene. The CDR3 runs to 17 residues. CDR3 sequence: CASSKGRKTRMPETQYF. Here the CDR3 DNA reads TGTGCCAGCAGCAAAGGTAGGAAGACTCGAATGCCAGAGACCCAGTACTTC.

Regarding this clonotype: A read error may explain this, as a much larger clone is one base away. It is likely a read error, because the conserved phenylalanine at the end of the CDR3 is missing. The rearrangement joins TRBV10-3 to TRBJ1-5; D is unclear. The germline V gene has CDR1 ENHRY and CDR2 SYGVKD. This CDR3 comprises 15 residues. With 2 bases removed from V and 6 bases from J, the gap between germline ends came to 14 bases. The DNA of the CDR3 is TGTGCCATCAGTGAGGGACCAAGGGATAGTCAGCCCCAGCATGTT. This sequence encodes CAISEGPRDSQPQHV.

On this clonotype itself: A read error may explain this, as a much larger clone is one base away. The chain carries TRBV29-1 and TRBJ2-5; D remains unclear. This CDR3 comprises 12 residues. Per the germline V gene, CDR1 is SQVTM and CDR2 is ANQGSEA. The CDR3 DNA is TGCTGCGTTGAACTACTTGGGGAGACCCAGTACTTC. Translating gives CCVELLGETQYF.

Many counts were recorded for this clonotype. V gene TRBV9 combines with J gene TRBJ1-2; D call uncertain. Germline V CDR1 and CDR2: SGDLS, YYNGEE. The CDR3 is made up of 12 amino acids. Trimming stripped 6 bases from V and 0 bases from J, with 6 bases between. This CDR3 is CASTGTNYGYTF. The CDR3 DNA follows: TGTGCCAGCACAGGAACTAACTATGGCTACACCTTC.

As concerns this clonotype: A much larger clonotype is one base distant, so this may be a read error. The chain recombines TRBV6-5 with TRBJ1-5, with a weak D call TRBD1 (5 bases). The germline gives CDR1 MNHEY, CDR2 SVGAGI. There are 12 residues in the CDR3. V was shortened by 6 bases and J by 4 bases, with 7 bases between the two germline ends. CDR3 amino acids: CASRAGNQPQHF. As DNA, the CDR3 is TGTGCCAGCAGGGCAGGGAATCAGCCCCAGCATTTT.

This clonotype was seen only a few times. The V gene is TRBV24-1, the J gene TRBJ2-1; D is perhaps TRBD1 (5 bases). The germline gives CDR1 KGHDR, CDR2 SFDVKD. V lost 3 bases to trimming and J lost 11 bases, with 16 bases between them. This CDR3 region has 14 residues. CDR3 bases: TGTGCCACCAGTGATCCTATAGGGCAGGGAAAGCAGTTCTTC. This codes for CATSDPIGQGKQFF.

V and J are TRBV12-3 or TRBV12-4 and TRBJ2-7, with TRBD2 identical over 7 bases. V trimming: 1 base; J trimming: 5 bases; junction bases outside the gene matches: 5. The CDR3 is 14 amino acids. CDR3 DNA: TGTGCCAGCAGTTTAGGCCCCGGGGGGAACGAGCAGTACTTC. Its translation: CASSLGPGGNEQYF.

This sequence joins TRBV27 and TRBJ2-1, with TRBD1 matching over 8 bases. This CDR3 has 15 residues. The germline gives CDR1 MNHEY, CDR2 SMNVEV (reference sequence). V shed 6 bases, J shed 8 bases, and the junction held 12 bases outside the gene matches. CDR3 protein: CASSLRRTGYYEQFF. For the CDR3, the DNA is TGTGCCAGCAGCCTCCGAAGGACAGGGTACTATGAGCAGTTCTTC.

This clonotype was counted only a few times. CDR3 nucleotide sequence: TGCAGCGTGAGGGGGATGCAGCAGTTCTTC. Residues: CSVRGMQQFF. The chain couples TRBV29-1 to TRBJ2-1, with D perhaps TRBD1 (6 bases). This CDR3 has 10 amino acids. With 6 bases removed from V and 11 bases from J, the gap between germline ends came to 11 bases. Per the germline V gene, CDR1 is SQVTM and CDR2 is ANQGSEA.

The gene calls are TRBV3-1 and TRBJ1-2; 12 bases are shared with TRBD1. This CDR3 comprises 17 residues. The ends lost 4 bases at V and 4 bases at J; junction bases unmatched: 10. Germline lookup yields CDR1 LGHDT and CDR2 YNNKEL (reference sequence). DNA of the CDR3: TGTGCCAGCAGCCCGAGTCTGGGACAGGGGGCTGTCTATGGCTACACCTTC. Translation: CASSPSLGQGAVYGYTF.

The chain is built from TRBV7-2 and TRBJ2-3, with D maybe TRBD2 (6 bases). Trimming shortened V by 1 base and J by 7 bases, and 21 bases separated the two germline ends. From germline, CDR1 is SGHTA and CDR2 FQGNSA. CDR3 length: 17 residues. The CDR3 reads CASSLEGVTGVRNTQYF. For the CDR3, the DNA is TGTGCCAGCAGCTTAGAGGGCGTGACGGGAGTGAGGAATACGCAGTATTTT.

This clonotype appeared a few times. V gene TRBV20-1 combines with J gene TRBJ2-1; 15 nucleotides match TRBD2. From germline, CDR1 is DFQATT and CDR2 SNEGSKA (reference sequence). The V and J ends lost 4 bases and 3 bases, in that order; junction bases with no gene match: 10. The CDR3 has 18 residues. The DNA of the CDR3 is TGCAGTGCTAAGGGACTAGCGGGAGGCTACGTGAACTACAATGAGCAGTTCTTC. This codes for CSAKGLAGGYVNYNEQFF.

This clonotype was detected many times. The chain joins TRBV10-3 to TRBJ2-5; a possible D gene is TRBD1 (6 bases). Germline CDR1 is ENHRY and CDR2 is SYGVKD. This CDR3 has 14 amino acids. Trimming removed 0 bases at V and 4 bases at J, with 9 bases between. CDR3 sequence reads: CAISESGATETQYF. The CDR3 DNA sequence: TGTGCCATCAGTGAGTCGGGGGCCACAGAGACCCAGTACTTC.

The chain combines TRBV21-1 with TRBJ1-2. TRBV21-1 is deemed a pseudogene. The CDR3 contains 13 residues. This CDR3 reads CASSRRGLEDYTF. The CDR3 DNA sequence: TGTGCCAGCAGCAGACGGGGTCTGGAGGACTACACCTTC.

The chain has TRBV7-7 and TRBJ2-3, with a weak D call TRBD1 (7 bases). Trimming removed 5 bases from V and 9 bases from J, with 18 bases in between. Germline V gene lookup returns CDR1 SSHAT and CDR2 FNYEAQ (reference sequence). The CDR3 spans 14 residues. Here the CDR3 reads CASSSTRQGGTQYF. For the CDR3, the DNA is TGTGCCAGCAGCAGCACAAGACAGGGAGGCACGCAGTATTTT.

The chain has TRBV18 and TRBJ2-1; the D gene is possibly TRBD2 (5 bases). V shed 0 bases and J shed 3 bases, with 12 bases lying between them. CDR1 and CDR2 from the germline V gene are KGHSH and LQKENI. The CDR3 contains 16 residues. This CDR3 is CASSPPSGRNYNEQFF. The CDR3 DNA is TGTGCCAGCTCACCACCGAGTGGGAGAAACTACAATGAGCAGTTCTTC.

In its sample, this clonotype was seen a few times. The chain recombines TRBV20-1 with TRBJ1-2; no clear D. The CDR3 is 12 amino acids. The germline gives CDR1 DFQATT, CDR2 SNEGSKA (reference sequence). V was pared by 0 bases and J by 2 bases, with 4 bases between. The CDR3 sequence: CSAREGNYGYTF. The CDR3 DNA reads as TGCAGTGCTAGAGAGGGGAACTATGGCTACACCTTC.

Concerning this clonotype: Lacking the conserved final phenylalanine or tryptophan, this CDR3 likely reflects a read error. The chain is built from TRBV7-2 and TRBJ1-1; D remains unclear. Germline CDR1 SGHTA, CDR2 FQGNSA. The CDR3 has 13 amino acids. The V end was cut by 3 bases, the J end by 0 bases, with 5 bases between. Here the CDR3 reads CASSFNLNTEAFL. The CDR3, as DNA: TGTGCCAGCAGCTTCAACCTGAACACTGAAGCTTTCCTT.

The chain joins TRBV10-2 to TRBJ2-3; TRBD2 matches at 7 bases. Germline V lookup: CDR1 WSHSY, CDR2 SAAADI. The ends lost 6 bases at V and 7 bases at J; junction bases unmatched: 4. The CDR3 covers 12 residues. The CDR3, as DNA: TGCGCCAGCAGGACTAGCCCCAATACGCAGTATTTT. Its translation: CASRTSPNTQYF.

Concerning this clonotype itself: Mismatch with germline at one junction end may stem from a read error. The chain joins TRBV29-1 to TRBJ2-1; 7 positions match TRBD1. This CDR3 is 14 amino acids long. Germline V gene sequence: CDR1 SQVTM, CDR2 ANQGSEA. The CDR3 region has the DNA TGCAGCGTGGCCCGGGACAGACCTTACAGTGAGCAGTTCTTC. Protein product: CSVARDRPYSEQFF.

V is TRBV5-1 and J is TRBJ2-1; 7 bases match TRBD2. Unmatched junction bases numbered 17, after V lost 1 base and J lost 10 bases. This CDR3 is 17 amino acids long. Per germline, CDR1 SGHRS and CDR2 YFSETQ. The CDR3 region is CASSLTLEGTIVYEQFF. In nucleotides, the CDR3 is TGCGCCAGCAGCTTGACTCTCGAGGGGACTATAGTCTACGAGCAGTTCTTC. The variable domain in full, with the rest retrieved from reference TRBV5-1 and TRBJ2-1, is KAGVTQTPRYLIKTRGQQVTLSCSPISGHRSVSWYQQTPGQGLQFLFEYFSETQRNKGNFPGRFSGRQFSNSRSEMNVSTLELGDSALYLCASSLTLEGTIVYEQFFGPGTRLTVL.

Only one count was recorded for this clonotype. This may stem from a read error, because a much larger clone lies one nucleotide away. The chain uses TRBV4-1 and TRBJ2-5; 7 bases fit TRBD1. The V gene's germline CDR1 is MGHRA and CDR2 YSYEKL. The CDR3 runs 15 residues. DNA of the CDR3: TGCGCCGGCAGCCAAGATCCGGGACAGAGAGAGACCCAGTACTTC. Translation gives CAGSQDPGQRETQYF.